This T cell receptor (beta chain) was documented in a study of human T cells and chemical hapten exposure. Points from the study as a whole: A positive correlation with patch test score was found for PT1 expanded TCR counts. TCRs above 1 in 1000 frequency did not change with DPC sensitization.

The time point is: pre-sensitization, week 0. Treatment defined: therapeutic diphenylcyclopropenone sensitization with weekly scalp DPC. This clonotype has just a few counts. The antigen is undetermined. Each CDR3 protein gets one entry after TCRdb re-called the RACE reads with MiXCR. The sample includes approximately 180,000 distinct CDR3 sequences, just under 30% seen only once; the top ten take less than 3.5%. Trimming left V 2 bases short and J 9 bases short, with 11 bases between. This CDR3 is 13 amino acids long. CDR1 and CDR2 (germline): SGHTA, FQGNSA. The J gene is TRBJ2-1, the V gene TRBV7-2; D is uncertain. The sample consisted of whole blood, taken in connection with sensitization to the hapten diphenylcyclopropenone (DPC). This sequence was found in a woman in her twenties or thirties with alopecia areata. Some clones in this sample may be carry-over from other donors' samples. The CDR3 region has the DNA TGTGCCAGCAGCTTAATCCGGTTAGGTGAGCAGTTCTTC. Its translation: CASSLIRLGEQFF.